The 18 T cell receptor beta chains below were found in one sample sequenced in a study of blood T cell repertoires in COVID-19. TCRdb's table, derived via immunoSEQ multiplex PCR, lists solely in-frame clones and lacks some. The sample holds about 140,000 clones, approximately 80% seen once. The source material was peripheral blood. These receptors came from a woman aged 80 or over in a cohort sampled during active or convalescent COVID-19.

The CDR3 DNA reads TGTGCCAGCAGCGATTTAGCGGGGGGGCCTGCCTCGGACAATGAGCAGTTCTTC. It encodes CASSDLAGGPASDNEQFF. The chain is built from TRBV5-4 and TRBJ2-1; 11 bases line up with TRBD2. Germline CDR1 and CDR2: SGHNT and YYREEE (reference sequence). Trimming cost V 4 bases and J 5 bases; bases outside gene matches: 14. The CDR3 is made up of 18 amino acids. The full variable domain, completed using reference TRBV5-4 and TRBJ2-1, is ETGVTQSPTHLIKTRGQQVTLRCSSQSGHNTVSWYQQALGQGPQFIFQYYREEENGRGNFPPRFSGLQFPNYSSELNVNALELDDSALYLCASSDLAGGPASDNEQFFGPGTRLTVL.

The chain uses TRBV4-2 and TRBJ1-2; 10 nucleotides agree with TRBD1. CDR3 length: 17 amino acids. J gave up 5 bases and V 2 bases, and 11 bases lay outside the gene matches. CDR1 and CDR2 (germline): LGHNA, YNFKEQ. CDR3 region: CASSQSFAGTGAYGYTF. CDR3 DNA sequence: TGTGCCAGCAGCCAATCCTTCGCCGGGACAGGGGCGTATGGCTACACCTTC.

The chain is built from TRBV9 and TRBJ2-3; 15 nucleotides match TRBD2. From germline, CDR1 is SGDLS and CDR2 YYNGEE. Trimming cost V 3 bases and J 1 base; bases outside gene matches: 3. This CDR3 is 17 amino acids long. Written as DNA, the CDR3 is TGTGCCAGCAGCGAGGGACTAGCGGGGGGCCGCACAGATACGCAGTATTTT. Translation: CASSEGLAGGRTDTQYF.

V and J are TRBV5-1 and TRBJ1-3, with D possibly matching TRBD1 (5 bases). The CDR3 loop spans 16 amino acids. Germline CDR1 SGHRS, CDR2 YFSETQ. The ends were cut back, 4 bases at V and 4 bases at J, with 18 bases in the middle. The CDR3 DNA sequence: TGCGCCAGCAGCAGCTACCTAACAGGTTTAGGAAACACCATATATTTT. This sequence encodes CASSSYLTGLGNTIYF. Full variable domain (missing parts from reference TRBV5-1 and TRBJ1-3): KAGVTQTPRYLIKTRGQQVTLSCSPISGHRSVSWYQQTPGQGLQFLFEYFSETQRNKGNFPGRFSGRQFSNSRSEMNVSTLELGDSALYLCASSSYLTGLGNTIYFGEGSWLTVV.

This clone was observed a few times. The CDR3 reads CASSPDREAFF. Written as DNA, the CDR3 is TGTGCCAGCTCACCGGACAGGGAAGCTTTCTTT. The rearrangement links TRBV18 to TRBJ1-1; 7 positions match TRBD1. J was trimmed by 8 bases and V by 3 bases; bases with no gene match: 0. The CDR3 has 11 residues. CDR1 and CDR2 (germline): KGHSH, LQKENI.

The chain joins TRBV6-2 or TRBV6-3 to TRBJ2-2, with a possible D match to TRBD2 (5 bases). The V and J ends lost 3 bases and 4 bases respectively, with 12 bases between them. Germline CDR1 and CDR2: MNHEY and SVGEGT. This CDR3 contains 15 residues. The CDR3 is CASSYDEGGTGELFF. The CDR3, as DNA: TGTGCCAGCAGTTATGACGAGGGTGGCACCGGGGAGCTGTTTTTT.

This clone was observed once. J is TRBJ2-7 and V is TRBV6-4, with 9 bases aligning to TRBD1. Germline V gene data show CDR1 as MRHNA and CDR2 as SNTAGT. The CDR3 has 16 amino acids. With V trimmed by 6 bases and J by 0 bases, 9 bases remained unmatched. CDR3: CASRGNRGPSSYEQYF. The DNA for the CDR3 is TGTGCCAGCAGGGGGAACAGGGGGCCAAGCTCCTACGAGCAGTACTTC.

The rearrangement links TRBV16 to TRBJ2-3; 11 nucleotides match TRBD1. Germline CDR1 KGHSY, CDR2 FQNENV. There are 17 residues in the CDR3. V gave up 2 bases and J gave up 2 bases; unmatched junction bases: 6. The CDR3 coding sequence is TGTGCCAGCAGCCAACCGGGGACAGGGGGATCCACAGATACGCAGTATTTT. It specifies CASSQPGTGGSTDTQYF.

V and J are TRBV18 and TRBJ1-1, with D perhaps matching TRBD1 (5 bases). The CDR3 has 13 residues. CDR1 is KGHSH and CDR2 is LQKENI in the germline V gene. With 6 bases removed from V and 1 base from J, the gap between germline ends came to 9 bases. The CDR3 reads CASSPTENTEAFF. The CDR3 DNA sequence: TGTGCCAGCTCTCCGACAGAGAACACTGAAGCTTTCTTT.

This clone has a single count. This rearrangement joins TRBV28 to TRBJ2-1; 7 positions match TRBD2. The length of the CDR3 is 14 residues. Trimming cost V 7 bases and J 6 bases; bases outside gene matches: 9. CDR1 and CDR2 (germline): MDHEN, SYDVKM. Written as DNA, the CDR3 is TGTGCCAGCAATCAAGCGGGGACCACCAATGAGCAGTTCTTC. It encodes CASNQAGTTNEQFF.

The rearrangement uses TRBV25-1 and TRBJ2-7; 7 bases align to TRBD1. Germline-derived CDR1 and CDR2 are MGHDK and SYGVNS. CDR3 size: 16 residues. Trimming cost V 5 bases and J 1 base; bases outside gene matches: 11. This CDR3 reads CASSPRWAGGSYEQYF. The CDR3 nucleotides read TGTGCCAGCAGTCCGCGGTGGGCAGGGGGTTCCTACGAGCAGTACTTC.

The chain links TRBV18 to TRBJ2-2; the match to TRBD1 covers 9 bases. The germline V gene encodes CDR1 KGHSH and CDR2 LQKENI. The junction had 13 bases not matched to a gene; V was cut back by 4 bases and J by 4 bases. CDR3 length: 18 residues. The CDR3 coding sequence is TGTGCCAGCTCACTACTCCAGGGACAGGGACGTAGCACCGGGGAGCTGTTTTTT. It yields the protein CASSLLQGQGRSTGELFF. Combining the CDR3 with reference TRBV18 and TRBJ2-2 gives the whole variable domain NAGVMQNPRHLVRRRGQEARLRCSPMKGHSHVYWYRQLPEEGLKFMVYLQKENIIDESGMPKERFSAEFPKEGPSILRIQQVVRGDSAAYFCASSLLQGQGRSTGELFFGEGSRLTVL.

The rearrangement uses TRBV19 and TRBJ2-1; 12 bases line up with TRBD2. The CDR3 is made up of 15 amino acids. The V gene end was trimmed by 3 bases and the J gene end by 8 bases; junction bases not matched to a gene: 5. Germline V gives CDR1 LNHDA, CDR2 SQIVND (reference sequence). The chain's CDR3 is CASSILAGGVDEQFF. The CDR3 DNA is TGTGCCAGTAGTATCCTAGCGGGGGGGGTAGATGAGCAGTTCTTC.

The chain links TRBV2 to TRBJ2-2, with D possibly matching TRBD1 (6 bases). Trimming pared 7 bases from V and 7 bases from J, leaving 16 bases between. The CDR3 totals 14 residues. Per the germline V gene, CDR1 is SNHLY and CDR2 is FYNNEI. The CDR3 region is CASMLGAFIGELFF. The CDR3 DNA reads TGTGCCAGCATGCTGGGGGCTTTTATCGGGGAGCTGTTTTTT.

V is TRBV28 and J is TRBJ2-2, with 9 bases matching TRBD1. This CDR3 has 14 amino acids. Germline V lookup: CDR1 MDHEN, CDR2 SYDVKM. With V trimmed by 6 bases and J by 7 bases, 6 bases remained unmatched. CDR3 residues: CASRLQGAGGELFF. The CDR3 DNA reads TGTGCCAGCAGACTACAGGGGGCCGGCGGGGAGCTGTTTTTT.

The V call is TRBV6-1, the J call TRBJ1-2; TRBD1 agrees at 12 bases. CDR3 size: 18 residues. With V trimmed by 1 base and J by 8 bases, 14 bases remained unmatched. In germline, CDR1 is MNHNS, CDR2 SASEGT. The CDR3 nucleotides are TGTGCCAGCAGTGAAGGGGACAGGGGGCGGTCGTCTGGCTACGGCTACACCTTC. It yields the protein CASSEGDRGRSSGYGYTF.

The chain joins TRBV5-1 to TRBJ2-3, with a possible D match to TRBD1 (6 bases). CDR3 length: 16 residues. V was cut by 0 bases and J by 6 bases, with 17 bases left in between. CDR1 is SGHRS, CDR2 YFSETQ, per germline. Here the CDR3 reads CASSLEQGLVKDTQYF. In DNA form, the CDR3 reads TGCGCCAGCAGCTTGGAACAGGGTTTGGTGAAGGATACGCAGTATTTT.

Notes on this clone: The identical CDR3 is also encoded by other nucleotide sequences in the sample. The chain uses TRBV7-9 and TRBJ2-7; D perhaps matches TRBD1 (6 bases). Trimming left V 4 bases short and J 1 base short, with 20 bases between. The CDR3 spans 17 residues. Germline values: CDR1 SEHNR, CDR2 FQNEAQ (reference sequence). CDR3 sequence: CASSSQRQGSFSYEQYF. CDR3 bases: TGTGCCAGCAGCTCCCAGCGTCAGGGGAGCTTTTCCTACGAGCAGTACTTC.